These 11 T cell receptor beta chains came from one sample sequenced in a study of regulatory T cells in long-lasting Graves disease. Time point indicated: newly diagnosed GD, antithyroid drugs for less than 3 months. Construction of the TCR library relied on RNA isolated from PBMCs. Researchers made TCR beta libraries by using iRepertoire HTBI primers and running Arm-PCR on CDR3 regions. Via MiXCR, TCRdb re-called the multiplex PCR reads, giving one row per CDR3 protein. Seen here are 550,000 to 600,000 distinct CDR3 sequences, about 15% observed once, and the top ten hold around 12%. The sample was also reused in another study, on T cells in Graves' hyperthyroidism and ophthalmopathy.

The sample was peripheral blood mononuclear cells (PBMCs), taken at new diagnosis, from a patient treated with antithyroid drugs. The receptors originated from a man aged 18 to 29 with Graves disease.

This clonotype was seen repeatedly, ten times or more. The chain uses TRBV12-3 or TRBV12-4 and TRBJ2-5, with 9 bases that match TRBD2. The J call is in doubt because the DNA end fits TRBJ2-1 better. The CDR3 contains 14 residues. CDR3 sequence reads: CASSLALAGGEQFF. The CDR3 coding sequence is TGTGCCAGCAGTTTAGCACTAGCGGGCGGTGAGCAGTTCTTC.

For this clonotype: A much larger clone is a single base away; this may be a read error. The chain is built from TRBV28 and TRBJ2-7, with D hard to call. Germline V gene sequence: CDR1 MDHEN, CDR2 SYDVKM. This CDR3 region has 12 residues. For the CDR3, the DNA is TGTGCCAGCAGTTTACGCCTCTACGAGCAGCACTTC. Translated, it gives CASSLRLYEQHF.

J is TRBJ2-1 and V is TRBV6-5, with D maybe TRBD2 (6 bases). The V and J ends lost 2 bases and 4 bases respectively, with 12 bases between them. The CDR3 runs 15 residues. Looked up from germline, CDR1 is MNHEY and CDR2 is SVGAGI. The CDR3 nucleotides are TGTGCCAGCAGTTACGGCGGGATGGGGTACAATGAGCAGTTCTTC. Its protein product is CASSYGGMGYNEQFF.

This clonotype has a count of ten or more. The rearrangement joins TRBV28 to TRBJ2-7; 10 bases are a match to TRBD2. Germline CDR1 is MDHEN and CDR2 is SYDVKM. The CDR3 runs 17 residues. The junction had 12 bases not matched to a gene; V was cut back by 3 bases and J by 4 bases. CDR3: CASSFLPGTSDGYEQYF. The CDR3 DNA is TGTGCCAGCAGTTTCCTTCCCGGGACTAGCGACGGGTACGAGCAGTACTTC.

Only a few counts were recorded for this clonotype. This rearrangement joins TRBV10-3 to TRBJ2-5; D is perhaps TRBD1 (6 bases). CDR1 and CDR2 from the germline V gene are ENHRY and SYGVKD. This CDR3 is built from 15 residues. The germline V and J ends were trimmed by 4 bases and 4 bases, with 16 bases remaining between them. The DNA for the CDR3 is TGTGCCATCAGTGCCTCACAGGGATTGGGAGAGACCCAGTACTTC. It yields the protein CAISASQGLGETQYF.

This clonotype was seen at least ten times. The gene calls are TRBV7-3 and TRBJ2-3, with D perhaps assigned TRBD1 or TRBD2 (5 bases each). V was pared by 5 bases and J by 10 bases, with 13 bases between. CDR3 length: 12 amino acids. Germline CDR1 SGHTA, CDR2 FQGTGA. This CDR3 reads CASSPELGAQYF. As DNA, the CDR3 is TGTGCCAGCAGCCCCGAACTGGGGGCGCAGTATTTT. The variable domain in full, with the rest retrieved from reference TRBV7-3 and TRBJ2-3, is GAGVSQTPSNKVTEKGKYVELRCDPISGHTALYWYRQSLGQGPEFLIYFQGTGAADDSGLPNDRFFAVRPEGSVSTLKIQRTERGDSAVYLCASSPELGAQYFGPGTRLTVL.

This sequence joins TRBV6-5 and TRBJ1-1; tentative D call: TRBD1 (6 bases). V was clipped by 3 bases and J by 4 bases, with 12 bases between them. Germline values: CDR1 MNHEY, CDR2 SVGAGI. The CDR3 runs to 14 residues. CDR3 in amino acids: CASSYLQGGTEAFF. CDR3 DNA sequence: TGTGCCAGCAGTTATTTACAGGGTGGCACTGAAGCTTTCTTT.

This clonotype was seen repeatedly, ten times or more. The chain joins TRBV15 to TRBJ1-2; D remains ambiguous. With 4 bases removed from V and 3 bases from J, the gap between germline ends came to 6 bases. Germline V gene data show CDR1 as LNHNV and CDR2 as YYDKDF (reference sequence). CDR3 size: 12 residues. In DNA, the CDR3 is TGTGCCACCAGCAAGCGGGACTATGGCTACACCTTC. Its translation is CATSKRDYGYTF.

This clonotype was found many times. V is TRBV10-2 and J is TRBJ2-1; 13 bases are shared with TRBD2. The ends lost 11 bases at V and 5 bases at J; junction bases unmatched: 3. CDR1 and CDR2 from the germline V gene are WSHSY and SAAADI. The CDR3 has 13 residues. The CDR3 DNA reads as TGCGCCGGCGGGACTAGCGGGAACAATGAGCAGTTCTTC. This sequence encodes CAGGTSGNNEQFF.

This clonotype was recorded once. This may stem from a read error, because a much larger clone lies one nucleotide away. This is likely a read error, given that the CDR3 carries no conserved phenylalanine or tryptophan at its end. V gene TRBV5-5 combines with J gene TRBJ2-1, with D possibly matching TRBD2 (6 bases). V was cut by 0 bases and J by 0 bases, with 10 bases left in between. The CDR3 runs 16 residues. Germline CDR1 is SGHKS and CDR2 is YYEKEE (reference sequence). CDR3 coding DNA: TGTGCCAGCAGCTTGGCGGGAGTGATCTCCTACAATGAGCAGTTCCTC. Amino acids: CASSLAGVISYNEQFL.

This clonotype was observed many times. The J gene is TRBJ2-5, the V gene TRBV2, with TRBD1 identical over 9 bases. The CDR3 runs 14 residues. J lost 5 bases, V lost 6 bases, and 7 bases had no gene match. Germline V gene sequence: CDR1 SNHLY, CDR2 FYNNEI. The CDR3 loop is CASRTTGGAETQYF. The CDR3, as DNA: TGTGCCAGCAGGACTACAGGGGGCGCGGAGACCCAGTACTTC.